The clone carrying this TCR beta chain was counted a single time. This CDR3 region has 13 residues. Trimming stripped 11 bases from V and 3 bases from J, with 14 bases between. The V gene's germline CDR1 is MNHEY and CDR2 SVGAGI. The data originate from a study of T cell responses to AZD1222 COVID-19 vaccine. The repertoire was sequenced with immunoSEQ multiplex PCR; TCRdb's copy has only in-frame clones and lacks some. The sample includes approximately 110,000 clones, around 90% of them seen just once. Specimen: peripheral blood, collected on day 0 of AZD1222 vaccination. This TCR was sampled from an adult in good health. The chain has TRBV6-5 and TRBJ1-5, with D maybe TRBD1 (6 bases). Here the CDR3 reads CAGARDINQPQHF. CDR3 DNA: TGTGCCGGGGCACGGGACATCAATCAGCCCCAGCATTTT.